The 18 T cell receptor beta chains in this list originate from one sample, sequenced in a study of blood T cell repertoires in COVID-19. Some clones are missing from TCRdb's copy, which holds only in-frame ones; the method was immunoSEQ multiplex PCR. The table lists tens of thousands of clones, roughly 78% of them singletons, with around 20% in the top ten. The sample consisted of peripheral blood. The receptors were sampled from a boy aged 2 to 10 with active or convalescent COVID-19.

The chain employs TRBV19 and TRBJ2-1; the D gene is possibly TRBD2 (6 bases). Germline V gene sequence: CDR1 LNHDA, CDR2 SQIVND (reference sequence). Trimming took 4 bases from V and 15 from J, leaving 13 bases between them. The CDR3 consists of 11 residues. The DNA for the CDR3 is TGTGCCAGTAGTAGCGGGATCGATCCGTTCTTC. It yields the protein CASSSGIDPFF.

This chain connects TRBV3-1 (or the pseudogene TRBV3-2) to TRBJ2-3; D unclear. CDR1 and CDR2 from the germline V gene are LGHDT and YNNKEL (reference sequence). The V end was cut by 4 bases, the J end by 2 bases, with 10 bases between. The CDR3 covers 14 residues. The CDR3 here is CASSLQTFTDTQYF. As DNA, the CDR3 is TGTGCCAGCAGCCTTCAAACTTTCACAGATACGCAGTATTTT.

V is TRBV5-5 and J is TRBJ1-4; 7 bases are a match to TRBD1. Germline V gene data show CDR1 as SGHKS and CDR2 as YYEKEE (reference sequence). Unmatched junction bases numbered 4, after V lost 2 bases and J lost 0 bases. CDR3 length: 16 amino acids. CDR3 in DNA: TGTGCCAGCAGCTTCGAACAGGGGACAACTAATGAAAAACTGTTTTTT. This gives the protein CASSFEQGTTNEKLFF.

This clone was observed a handful of times. The rearrangement links TRBV4-2 to TRBJ2-3; possibly TRBD2 for D (7 bases). CDR1 and CDR2 (germline): LGHNA, YNFKEQ. This CDR3 has 14 residues. V was clipped by 1 base and J by 5 bases, with 10 bases between them. CDR3 in DNA: TGTGCCAGCAGCCAAGGGGGGGGGCGAGATACGCAGTATTTT. It is translated as CASSQGGGRDTQYF.

The V gene is TRBV5-1, the J gene TRBJ2-1; 8 nucleotides agree with TRBD1. The CDR3 is 14 amino acids. Trimming at V came to 0 bases and at J to 5 bases, leaving 1 base not matched to a gene. Germline V gene sequence: CDR1 SGHRS, CDR2 YFSETQ. CDR3 sequence reads: CASSLGQGHNEQFF. The CDR3 DNA reads TGCGCCAGCAGCTTGGGACAGGGGCACAATGAGCAGTTCTTC.

This clone was seen only once. The V gene is TRBV10-1, the J gene TRBJ2-5; D is ambiguous. The CDR3 contains 13 residues. From germline, CDR1 is WNHNN and CDR2 SYGVQD (reference sequence). Trimming shortened V by 0 bases and J by 7 bases, and 9 bases separated the two germline ends. CDR3 DNA: TGCGCCAGCAGTGAGTCAAAGACAAGGACCCAGTACTTC. Encoded protein: CASSESKTRTQYF.

V is TRBV6-1 and J is TRBJ2-7; a possible D gene is TRBD2 (7 bases). In germline, CDR1 is MNHNS, CDR2 SASEGT. The germline V and J ends were trimmed by 2 bases and 2 bases, with 19 bases remaining between them. This CDR3 is 17 amino acids long. CDR3 bases: TGTGCCAGCAGTGAAACCATTCCGCGGGGGCGAACCTACGAGCAGTACGTC. Encoded protein: CASSETIPRGRTYEQYV.

Here the CDR3 DNA reads TGTGCCAGCAGCCAGAACCCCGGTTATGGCTACACCTTC. Amino acids: CASSQNPGYGYTF. The V call is TRBV3-1 (or the pseudogene TRBV3-2), the J call TRBJ1-2; D call uncertain. V lost 3 bases and J 5 bases, leaving 10 bases between the germline ends. This CDR3 is built from 13 residues. Germline V gene data show CDR1 as LGHDT and CDR2 as YNNKEL (reference sequence).

This rearrangement joins TRBV6-5 to TRBJ2-2; D gene unclear. Germline CDR1 is MNHEY and CDR2 is SVGAGI. V lost 2 bases, J lost 4 bases, and 11 bases lay in between. The CDR3 spans 15 residues. This CDR3 reads CASSYGRRSTGELFF. The CDR3 DNA reads TGTGCCAGCAGTTACGGCAGGCGTTCCACCGGGGAGCTGTTTTTT.

The chain is built from TRBV3-1 (or the pseudogene TRBV3-2) and TRBJ2-2, with 10 bases matching TRBD2. The junction had 3 bases not matched to a gene; V was cut back by 4 bases and J by 1 base. This CDR3 has 16 amino acids. The V gene's germline CDR1 is LGHDT and CDR2 YNNKEL (reference sequence). CDR3 sequence: CASSLRTSGNTGELFF. CDR3 bases: TGTGCCAGCAGCCTTAGGACTAGCGGGAACACCGGGGAGCTGTTTTTT.

The chain couples TRBV30 to TRBJ2-7; a weak D match, TRBD2 (6 bases). The CDR3 is made up of 14 amino acids. The germline V gene has CDR1 GTSNPN and CDR2 SVGIG (reference sequence). V was pared by 7 bases and J by 0 bases, with 16 bases between. CDR3 protein: CASSRDSNSYEQYF. The CDR3, as DNA: TGTGCCTCCTCTCGGGACTCAAACTCCTACGAGCAGTACTTC.

The V and J genes are TRBV5-1 and TRBJ1-1; D unresolved. In germline, CDR1 is SGHRS, CDR2 YFSETQ. The germline V and J ends were trimmed by 0 bases and 4 bases, with 13 bases remaining between them. The CDR3 loop spans 15 amino acids. The CDR3 sequence: CASSLETGGGTEAFF. As DNA, the CDR3 is TGCGCCAGCAGCTTGGAGACTGGAGGCGGCACTGAAGCTTTCTTT.

The chain couples TRBV5-6 to TRBJ2-5, with TRBD1 matching 11 bases. Germline CDR1 SGHDT, CDR2 YYEEEE. The CDR3 runs to 14 residues. Unmatched junction bases numbered 2, after V lost 4 bases and J lost 3 bases. In DNA form, the CDR3 reads TGTGCCAGCAGCGGGACAGGGGGAAAAGAGACCCAGTACTTC. Protein sequence: CASSGTGGKETQYF.

The chain has TRBV18 and TRBJ2-2; 7 nucleotides match TRBD1. CDR1 is KGHSH and CDR2 is LQKENI in the germline V gene. After removal of 8 bases from V and 4 bases from J, the junction contained 4 bases not matched to a gene. The CDR3 has 13 amino acids. CDR3 in DNA: TGTGCCAGCGAGACAGGGAGCACCGGGGAGCTGTTTTTT. This translates into CASETGSTGELFF.

In DNA, the CDR3 is TGTGCCAGCAGCCGTTCAGGACAGGATCAAGAGACCCAGTACTTC. As protein: CASSRSGQDQETQYF. V usage is TRBV7-6 and J usage is TRBJ2-5; TRBD1 matches at 7 bases. V lost 5 bases, J lost 2 bases, and 8 bases stayed unmatched. Per germline, CDR1 SGHVS and CDR2 FNYEAQ. The CDR3 covers 15 residues.

This clone was counted a single time. The chain's CDR3 is CASNTHTEAFF. As DNA, the CDR3 is TGTGCCAGTAACACACACACTGAAGCTTTCTTT. This sequence joins TRBV19 and TRBJ1-1; D is uncertain. Germline lookup yields CDR1 LNHDA and CDR2 SQIVND (reference sequence). The CDR3 contains 11 residues. V lost 7 bases, J lost 3 bases, and 6 bases lay in between.

By share, this clone ranks as medium-sized. The genes are TRBV30 and TRBJ2-7; 11 bases agree with TRBD2. Germline V gene sequence: CDR1 GTSNPN, CDR2 SVGIG (reference sequence). V lost 0 bases, J lost 7 bases, and 5 bases stayed unmatched. This CDR3 region has 14 residues. CDR3 sequence (DNA): TGTGCCTGGAGTGTACAGACTAGCGGGACTGAGCAGTACTTC. This sequence encodes CAWSVQTSGTEQYF.

Only a few counts were recorded for this clone. This chain uses TRBV11-2 with TRBJ2-7; 7 nucleotides agree with TRBD1. CDR1 is SGHAT and CDR2 is FQNNGV in the germline V gene. Trimming took 5 bases from V and 3 from J; bases not matched to a gene: 10. This CDR3 spans 15 amino acids. As DNA, the CDR3 is TGTGCCAGCAGCGGCGTACAGGGGAGATTCTACGAGCAGTACTTC. This sequence encodes CASSGVQGRFYEQYF. Using reference TRBV11-2 and TRBJ2-7 for the parts outside the CDR3, the full variable domain is EAGVAQSPRYKIIEKRQSVAFWCNPISGHATLYWYQQILGQGPKLLIQFQNNGVVDDSQLPKDRFSAERLKGVDSTLKIQPAKLEDSAVYLCASSGVQGRFYEQYFGPGTRLTVT.